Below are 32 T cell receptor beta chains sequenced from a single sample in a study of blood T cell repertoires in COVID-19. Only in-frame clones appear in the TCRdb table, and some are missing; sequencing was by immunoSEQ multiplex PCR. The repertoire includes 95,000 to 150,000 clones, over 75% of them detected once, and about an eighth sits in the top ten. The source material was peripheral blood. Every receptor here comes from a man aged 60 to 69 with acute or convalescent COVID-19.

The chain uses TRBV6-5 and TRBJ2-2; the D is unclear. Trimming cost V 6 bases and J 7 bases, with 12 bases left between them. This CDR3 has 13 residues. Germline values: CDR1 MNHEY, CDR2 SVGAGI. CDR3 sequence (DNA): TGTGCCAGCAGCGATGAGCGAGGCGGGGAGCTGTTTTTT. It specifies CASSDERGGELFF.

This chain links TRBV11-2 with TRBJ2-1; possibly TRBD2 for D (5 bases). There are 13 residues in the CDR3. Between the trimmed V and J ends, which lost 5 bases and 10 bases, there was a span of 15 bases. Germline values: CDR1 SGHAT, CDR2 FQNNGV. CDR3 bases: TGTGCCAGCAGCCCCTCCGAGGGCCTCGAGCAGTTCTTC. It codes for CASSPSEGLEQFF.

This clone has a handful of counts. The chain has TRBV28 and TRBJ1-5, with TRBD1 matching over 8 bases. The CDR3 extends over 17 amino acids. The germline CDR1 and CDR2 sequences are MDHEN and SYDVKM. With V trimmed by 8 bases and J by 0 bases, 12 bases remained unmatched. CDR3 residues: CASGERDRRYSNQPQHF. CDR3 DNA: TGTGCCAGCGGGGAGAGGGACAGGAGATATAGCAATCAGCCCCAGCATTTT.

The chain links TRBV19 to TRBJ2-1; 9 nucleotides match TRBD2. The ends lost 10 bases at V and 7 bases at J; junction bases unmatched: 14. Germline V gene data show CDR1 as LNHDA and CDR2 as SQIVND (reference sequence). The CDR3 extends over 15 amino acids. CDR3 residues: CATYQGGRASNEQFF. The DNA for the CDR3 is TGTGCCACTTATCAGGGCGGGAGGGCGAGTAATGAGCAGTTCTTC. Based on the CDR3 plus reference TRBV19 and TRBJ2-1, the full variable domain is DGGITQSPKYLFRKEGQNVTLSCEQNLNHDAMYWYRQDPGQGLRLIYYSQIVNDFQKGDIAEGYSVSREKKESFPLTVTSAQKNPTAFYLCATYQGGRASNEQFFGPGTRLTVL.

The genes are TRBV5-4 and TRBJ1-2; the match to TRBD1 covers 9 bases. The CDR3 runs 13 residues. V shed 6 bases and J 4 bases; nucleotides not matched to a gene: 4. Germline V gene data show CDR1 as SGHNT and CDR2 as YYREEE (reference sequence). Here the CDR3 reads CASTADRGYGYTF. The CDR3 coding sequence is TGTGCCAGCACCGCGGACAGGGGCTATGGCTACACCTTC.

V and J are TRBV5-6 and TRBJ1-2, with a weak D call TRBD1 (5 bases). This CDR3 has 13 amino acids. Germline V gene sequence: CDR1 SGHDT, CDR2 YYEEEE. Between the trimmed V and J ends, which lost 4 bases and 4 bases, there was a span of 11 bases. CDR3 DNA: TGTGCCAGCAGCCGGCGGGGGGTCTATGGCTACACCTTC. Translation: CASSRRGVYGYTF.

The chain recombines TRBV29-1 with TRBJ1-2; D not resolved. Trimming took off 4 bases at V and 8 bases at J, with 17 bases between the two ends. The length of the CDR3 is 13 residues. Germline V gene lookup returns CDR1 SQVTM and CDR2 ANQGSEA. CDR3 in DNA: TGCAGCGTTGCCCGCGGCGGCTTGGAAGGCTACACCTTC. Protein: CSVARGGLEGYTF. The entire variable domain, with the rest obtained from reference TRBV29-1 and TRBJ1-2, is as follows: SAVISQKPSRDICQRGTSLTIQCQVDSQVTMMFWYRQQPGQSLTLIATANQGSEATYESGFVIDKFPISRPNLTFSTLTVSNMSPEDSSIYLCSVARGGLEGYTFGSGTRLTVV.

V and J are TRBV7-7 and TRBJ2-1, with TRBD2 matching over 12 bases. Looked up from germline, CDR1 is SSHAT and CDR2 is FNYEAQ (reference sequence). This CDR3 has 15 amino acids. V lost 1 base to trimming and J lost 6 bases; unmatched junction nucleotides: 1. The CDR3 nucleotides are TGTGCCAGCAGCTTAGGGACTAGCGGGGCCAATGAGCAGTTCTTC. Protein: CASSLGTSGANEQFF.

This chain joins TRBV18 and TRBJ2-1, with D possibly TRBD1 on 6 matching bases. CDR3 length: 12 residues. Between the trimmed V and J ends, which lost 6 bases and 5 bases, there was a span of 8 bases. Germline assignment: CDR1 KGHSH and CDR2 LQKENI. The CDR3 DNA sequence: TGTGCCAGCTCGGGGGCGCACAATGAGCAGTTCTTC. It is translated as CASSGAHNEQFF.

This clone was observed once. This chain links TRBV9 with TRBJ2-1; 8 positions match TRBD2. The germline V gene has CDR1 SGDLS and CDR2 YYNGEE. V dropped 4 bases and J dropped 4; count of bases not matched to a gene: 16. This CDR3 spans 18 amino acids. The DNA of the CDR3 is TGTGCCAGCAGCCAACAAGCCTTTCCTAGCGGGTCGTACAATGAGCAGTTCTTC. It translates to CASSQQAFPSGSYNEQFF.

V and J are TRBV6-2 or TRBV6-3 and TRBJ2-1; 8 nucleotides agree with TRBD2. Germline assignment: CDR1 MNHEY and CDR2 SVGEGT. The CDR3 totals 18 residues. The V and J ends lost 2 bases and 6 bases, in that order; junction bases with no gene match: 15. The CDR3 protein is CASSYPAGARVRVNEQFF. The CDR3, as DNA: TGTGCCAGCAGTTACCCAGCGGGGGCCAGGGTAAGGGTCAATGAGCAGTTCTTC.

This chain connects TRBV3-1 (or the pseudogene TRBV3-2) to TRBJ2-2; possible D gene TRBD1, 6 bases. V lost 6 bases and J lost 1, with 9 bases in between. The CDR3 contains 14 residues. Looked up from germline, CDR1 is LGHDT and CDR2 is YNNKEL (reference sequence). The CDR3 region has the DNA TGTGCCAGCAGAACACAGGGGAACACCGGGGAGCTGTTTTTT. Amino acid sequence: CASRTQGNTGELFF.

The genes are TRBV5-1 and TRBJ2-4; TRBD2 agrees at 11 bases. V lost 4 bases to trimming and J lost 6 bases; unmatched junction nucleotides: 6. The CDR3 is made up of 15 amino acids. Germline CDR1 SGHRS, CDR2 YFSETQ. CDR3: CASSQTSGSGNIQYF. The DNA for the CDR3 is TGCGCCAGCAGCCAAACTAGCGGGAGCGGAAACATTCAGTACTTC.

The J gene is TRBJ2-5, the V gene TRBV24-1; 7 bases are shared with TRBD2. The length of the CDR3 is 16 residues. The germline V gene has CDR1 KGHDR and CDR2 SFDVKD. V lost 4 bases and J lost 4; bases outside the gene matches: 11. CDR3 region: CATSDSPSTSLETQYF. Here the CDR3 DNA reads TGTGCCACCAGTGACTCCCCCTCGACTAGCCTAGAGACCCAGTACTTC.

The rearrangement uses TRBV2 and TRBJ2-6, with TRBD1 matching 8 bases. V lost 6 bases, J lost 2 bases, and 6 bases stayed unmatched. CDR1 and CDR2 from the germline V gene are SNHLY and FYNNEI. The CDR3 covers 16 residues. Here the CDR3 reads CASSPGGFTGANVLTF. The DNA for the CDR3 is TGTGCCAGCAGCCCAGGGGGCTTTACTGGGGCCAACGTCCTGACTTTC.

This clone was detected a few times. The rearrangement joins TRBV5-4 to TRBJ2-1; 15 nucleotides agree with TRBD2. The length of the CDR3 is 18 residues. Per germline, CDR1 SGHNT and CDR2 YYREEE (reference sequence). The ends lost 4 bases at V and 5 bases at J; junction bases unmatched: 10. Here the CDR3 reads CASSPGLAGGLIDNEQFF. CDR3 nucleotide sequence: TGTGCCAGCAGCCCGGGACTAGCGGGAGGCCTAATAGACAATGAGCAGTTCTTC. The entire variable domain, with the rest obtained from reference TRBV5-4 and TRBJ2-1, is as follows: ETGVTQSPTHLIKTRGQQVTLRCSSQSGHNTVSWYQQALGQGPQFIFQYYREEENGRGNFPPRFSGLQFPNYSSELNVNALELDDSALYLCASSPGLAGGLIDNEQFFGPGTRLTVL.

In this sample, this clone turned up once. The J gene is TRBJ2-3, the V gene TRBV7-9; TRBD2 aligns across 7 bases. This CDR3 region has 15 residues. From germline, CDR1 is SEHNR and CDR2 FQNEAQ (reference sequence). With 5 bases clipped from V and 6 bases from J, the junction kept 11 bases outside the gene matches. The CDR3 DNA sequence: TGTGCCAGCAGCCCCCCGGGACTACCTCAGGATACGCAGTATTTT. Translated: CASSPPGLPQDTQYF.

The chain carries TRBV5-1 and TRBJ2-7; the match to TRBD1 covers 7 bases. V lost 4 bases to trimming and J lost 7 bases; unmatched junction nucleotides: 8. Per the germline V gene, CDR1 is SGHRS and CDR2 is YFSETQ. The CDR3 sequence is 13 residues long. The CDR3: CASSPLPTGEQYF. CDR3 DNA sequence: TGCGCCAGCAGCCCCCTCCCGACAGGGGAGCAGTACTTC.

CDR3 protein: CASGLGGVTEAFF. The CDR3 DNA reads TGTGCTAGTGGTTTAGGAGGGGTTACTGAAGCTTTCTTT. This chain links TRBV12-5 with TRBJ1-1, with D possibly TRBD1 on 5 matching bases. Germline CDR1 LGHNT, CDR2 FRNRAP. The CDR3 consists of 13 residues. Trimming removed 3 bases at V and 5 bases at J, with 10 bases between.

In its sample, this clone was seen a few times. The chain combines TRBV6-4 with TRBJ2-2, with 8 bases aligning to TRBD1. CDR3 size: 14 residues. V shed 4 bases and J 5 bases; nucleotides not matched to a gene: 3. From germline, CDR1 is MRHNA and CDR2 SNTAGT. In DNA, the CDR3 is TGTGCCAGCAGTGGGGGACAGGATACCGGGGAGCTGTTTTTT. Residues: CASSGGQDTGELFF.

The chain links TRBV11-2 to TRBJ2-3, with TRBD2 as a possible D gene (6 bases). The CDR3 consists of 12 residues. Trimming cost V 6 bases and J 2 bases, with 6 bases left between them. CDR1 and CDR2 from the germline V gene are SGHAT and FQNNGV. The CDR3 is CASRDYTDTQYF. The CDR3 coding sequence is TGTGCCAGCAGGGACTACACAGATACGCAGTATTTT.

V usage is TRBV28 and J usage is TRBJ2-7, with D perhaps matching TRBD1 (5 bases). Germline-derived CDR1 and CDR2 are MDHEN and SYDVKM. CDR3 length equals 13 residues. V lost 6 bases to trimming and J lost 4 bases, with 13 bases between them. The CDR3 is CASSRMTEYEQYF. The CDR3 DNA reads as TGTGCCAGCAGCCGGATGACAGAGTACGAGCAGTACTTC.

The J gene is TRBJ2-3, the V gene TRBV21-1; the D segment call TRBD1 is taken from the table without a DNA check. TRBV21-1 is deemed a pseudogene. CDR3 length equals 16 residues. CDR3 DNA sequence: TGTGCCAGCAGCAAACGTCCCCGCAGGGGGTCTGATACGCAGTATTTT. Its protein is CASSKRPRRGSDTQYF.

CDR3: CASSTTANQPQHF. CDR3 bases: TGTGCCAGCAGCACCACAGCCAATCAGCCCCAGCATTTT. This chain links TRBV9 with TRBJ1-5; D uncertain. The germline V and J ends were trimmed by 4 bases and 3 bases, with 8 bases remaining between them. This CDR3 contains 13 residues. CDR1 and CDR2 from the germline V gene are SGDLS and YYNGEE. Variable domain in full (rest from reference TRBV9 and TRBJ1-5): DSGVTQTPKHLITATGQRVTLRCSPRSGDLSVYWYQQSLDQGLQFLIQYYNGEERAKGNILERFSAQQFPDLHSELNLSSLELGDSALYFCASSTTANQPQHFGDGTRLSIL.

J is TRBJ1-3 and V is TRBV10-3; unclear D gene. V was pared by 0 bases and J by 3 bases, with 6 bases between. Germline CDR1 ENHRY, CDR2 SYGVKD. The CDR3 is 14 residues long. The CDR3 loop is CAISESGDGNTIYF. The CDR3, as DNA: TGTGCCATCAGTGAGTCGGGAGATGGAAACACCATATATTTT.

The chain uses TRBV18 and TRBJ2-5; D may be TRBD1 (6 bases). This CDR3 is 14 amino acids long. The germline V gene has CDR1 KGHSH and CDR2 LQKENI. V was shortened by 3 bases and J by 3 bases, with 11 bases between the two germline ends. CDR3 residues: CASSPGQPKETQYF. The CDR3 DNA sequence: TGTGCCAGCTCACCCGGACAGCCAAAAGAGACCCAGTACTTC. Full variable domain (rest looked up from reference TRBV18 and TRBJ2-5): NAGVMQNPRHLVRRRGQEARLRCSPMKGHSHVYWYRQLPEEGLKFMVYLQKENIIDESGMPKERFSAEFPKEGPSILRIQQVVRGDSAAYFCASSPGQPKETQYFGPGTRLLVL.

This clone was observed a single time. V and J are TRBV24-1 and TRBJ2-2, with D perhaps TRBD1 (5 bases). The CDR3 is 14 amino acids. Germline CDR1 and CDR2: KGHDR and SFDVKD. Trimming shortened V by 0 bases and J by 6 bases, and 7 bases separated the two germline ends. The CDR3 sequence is CATSDLARAGELFF. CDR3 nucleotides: TGTGCCACCAGTGATTTGGCCAGGGCCGGGGAGCTGTTTTTT.

The CDR3 DNA sequence: TGTGCCAGCAGCCAAGGACTGGAAACGGGTGAGCAGTTCTTC. Its protein is CASSQGLETGEQFF. This sequence joins TRBV4-2 and TRBJ2-1; no clear D gene. Germline CDR1 and CDR2: LGHNA and YNFKEQ. Trimming removed 1 base from V and 9 bases from J, with 13 bases in between. The CDR3 extends over 14 amino acids.

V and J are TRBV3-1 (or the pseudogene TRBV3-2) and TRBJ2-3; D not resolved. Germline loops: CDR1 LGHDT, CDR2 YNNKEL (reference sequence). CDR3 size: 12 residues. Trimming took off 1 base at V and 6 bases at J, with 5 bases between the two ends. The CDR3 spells CASSQALDTQYF. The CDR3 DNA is TGTGCCAGCAGCCAAGCACTGGATACGCAGTATTTT.

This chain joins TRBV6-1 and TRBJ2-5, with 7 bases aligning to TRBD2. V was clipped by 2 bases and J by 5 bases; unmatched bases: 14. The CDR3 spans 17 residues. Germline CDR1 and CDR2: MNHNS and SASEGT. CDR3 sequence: CASSERGGSGIRETQYF. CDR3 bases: TGTGCCAGCAGTGAAAGGGGCGGAAGCGGGATTCGGGAGACCCAGTACTTC.

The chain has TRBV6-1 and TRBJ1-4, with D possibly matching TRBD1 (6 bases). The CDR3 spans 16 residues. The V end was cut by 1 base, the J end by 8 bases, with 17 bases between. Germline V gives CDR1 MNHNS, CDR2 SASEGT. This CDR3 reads CASSEGGGGMREKLFF. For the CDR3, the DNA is TGTGCCAGCAGTGAAGGTGGGGGGGGCATGCGGGAAAAACTGTTTTTT.

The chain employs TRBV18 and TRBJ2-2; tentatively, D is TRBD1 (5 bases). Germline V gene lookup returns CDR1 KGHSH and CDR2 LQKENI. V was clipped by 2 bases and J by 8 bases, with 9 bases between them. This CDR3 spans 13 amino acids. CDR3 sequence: CASSPGAAGELFF. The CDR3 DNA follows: TGTGCCAGCTCACCAGGGGCCGCGGGGGAGCTGTTTTTT.